This T cell receptor beta chain was sequenced for a study of T-cell memory formation after mild COVID-19. The study's findings and limits: Contracting CD8+ clones were enriched in EMRA, CD4+ mainly in CM and EM. Clones contracting across day 15 to 85 had a balanced CD4/CD8 profile; later expanding clones leaned CD4+. Unconfirmed was the SARS-CoV-2 specificity of second-wave clones that peaked on day 37.

Trimming took off 3 bases at V and 4 bases at J, with 14 bases between the two ends. The CDR3 extends over 15 amino acids. CDR1 is SGHTA, CDR2 FQGTGA, per germline. Concerning this clonotype: What it recognizes is unknown.

After 5'RACE with constant-segment primers, TCR alpha and TCR beta cDNA libraries carrying sample barcodes and UMIs were obtained. MiXCR, run by TCRdb on the 5' RACE reads, gives a single entry per CDR3 protein. This sample has roughly 350,000 distinct CDR3 sequences, with 20% to 25% found just once. The source is an adult woman who had mild COVID-19 (a few samples of this study predate the infection). Cell type and time point are not known. The chain employs TRBV7-3 and TRBJ2-3, with a tentative D call TRBD2 (5 bases). The source material was PBMCs or a T cell subset sorted from them (not recorded which). The CDR3 here is CASSFEGSESDTQYF. As DNA, the CDR3 is TGTGCCAGCAGCTTTGAGGGATCGGAGTCAGATACGCAGTATTTT.